This T cell receptor beta chain was documented in a study of a mutant IDH1 vaccine in newly diagnosed glioma (dated by TCRdb to 2020 to 2022). About the full investigation: Vaccination began 4-6 weeks after radiotherapy alone, or alongside temozolomide cycles in the chemotherapy-containing groups. Of the 25 to 35 patients who were treated, about 62% were male and 37.5% were female, and the mean age was approximately 40 years. Prior to enrollment, standard therapy consisting of radiotherapy alone, temozolomide alone, or radiochemotherapy with temozolomide had been administered to patients, with the combination being received by most patients. Visit V12 was the week-35 safety follow-up and visit V13 was the week-47 end of study. Peripheral blood was drawn at six visits: V03 (baseline), V05, V07, V10, V12 and V13. For exploratory analyses, around 26 treated patients had longitudinal TCRB deep sequencing done wherever samples were available.

The sample's time point label is to be understood as: week 35, safety follow-up. Each vaccine dose was 300 ug of a 20-mer mutant IDH1 peptide in Montanide, given subcutaneously with topical imiquimod. Across visits V03 through V10, patients got a total of eight vaccinations, given in weeks 1, 3, 5, 7, 11, 15, 19 and 23. Donors had newly diagnosed WHO grade 3 or 4 IDH1-mutant astrocytomas with loss of nuclear ATRX. The samples were drawn from NOA16, a multicentre, single-arm, open-label phase I trial in Germany that tested a mutant IDH1 peptide vaccine in humans for the first time. Genomic DNA for TCRB sequencing was isolated from EDTA blood with the DNeasy Blood and Tissue Kit. Concerning this clone itself: No antigen is known for it. Per-nucleotide qualities are absent, and no much larger clonotype sits a single base away.

The library was prepared using the immunoSEQ multiplex PCR assay. Rearranged TCR beta chain sequences were amplified using the hsTCRB Kit according to the manufacturer's protocol. Sequencing of TCRB libraries was carried out on an Illumina MiSeq. The published analysis was carried out like this. Demultiplexing, trimming and gene mapping were performed with the kit vendor's proprietary platform. TCRdb obtained this table from immuneACCESS and retained in-frame rearrangements with V and J assigned. These tables miss some clones; where compared with another copy, unresolved V genes account for less than half of the shortfall, and the remainder is unexplained. V, J and clone size derive from that table, while D and trimming were established from the DNA sequence. The sample table lists roughly 32,000 clones, roughly 80% of them with a count of one. The ten biggest clones cover around 7% of the sample.

CDR1 and CDR2, per the germline V gene (reference sequence), are SEHNR and FQNEAQ. The CDR3 sequence holds 11 residues, the cysteine and phenylalanine included. The CDR3 DNA has 33 bases and is translated from base 1. V is reduced by 5 bases and J by 6 bases, leaving a spacing of 8 bases between them. Results and caveats for the whole study, not just this receptor: According to the authors, sample limitations meant that analyses of patient blood samples could not be reproduced. Vaccine-induced immune responses across multiple MHC alleles were detected in 90% to 95% of patients. Availability determined which PBMC samples were chosen for TCRB deep sequencing. Pseudoprogression seemed to be unrelated to changes in the top peripheral T cell clonotypes found by TCRB sequencing.

The chain joins TRBV7-9 to TRBJ2-7; the D segment cannot be called with confidence. This sequence was found in a young woman with glioma. This material consisted of PBMCs, taken from a glioma patient whose treatment included an IDH1 peptide vaccine. CDR3 sequence: CASSPLTEQYF. In nucleotide form, the sequence is TGTGCCAGCAGCCCGCTGACCGAGCAGTACTTC.